This record looks at one T cell receptor beta chain sequence and its context. Original processing notes: Nucleated cell number was recorded as an estimate derived from reference gene primer amplification. TCRdb's table, derived via immunoSEQ multiplex PCR, lists solely in-frame clones and lacks some. V and J calls and clone size are copied from that table; D and trimming were computed from the DNA. Of about 210,000 clones detected, around 80% appear once; the ten largest clones hold approximately 6.6%. The entry originates in a study of blood T cell repertoires in COVID-19. In the study overall: From the United States, Italy and Spain came samples of acute and convalescent COVID-19.

The CDR3 covers 14 residues. Germline V CDR1 and CDR2: LGHDT, YNNKEL (reference sequence). V was trimmed by 0 bases and J by 9 bases, leaving 9 bases between them. The sequencing input was peripheral blood. V is TRBV3-1 (or the pseudogene TRBV3-2) and J is TRBJ1-6; the D is unclear. The TCR originated in a woman aged 70-85 years with acute or convalescent COVID-19. The CDR3 protein is CASSQDNGGSPLHF. CDR3 in DNA: TGTGCCAGCAGCCAAGATAATGGAGGTTCACCCCTCCACTTT.